The T cell receptor (beta chain) under discussion was sequenced for a study of shared clonotypes between healthy human individuals. A note on this clone: Other DNA sequences within the sample encode an identical CDR3.

The table came from immunoSEQ multiplex PCR; TCRdb's copy has only in-frame clones and leaves some out. Altogether around 500,000 clones are present, roughly 80% being singletons, with the ten largest covering about an eighth. The source material was PBMCs. The receptor's source is a woman aged 40 to 50 in good health. Some clones in this sample may be carry-over from other donors' samples.

CDR3 in DNA: TGTGCCAGCTCACCGCCGGGACTAGCCACCACCGGGGAGCTGTTTTTT. The encoded protein is CASSPPGLATTGELFF. The gene calls are TRBV18 and TRBJ2-2; 9 positions match TRBD2. Per germline, CDR1 KGHSH and CDR2 LQKENI. The CDR3 extends over 16 amino acids. The V segment lost 3 bases and the J segment 4 bases; nucleotides outside the gene matches: 6.